Below are 15 T cell receptor beta chains sequenced from a single sample in a study of blood T cell repertoires in COVID-19. Profiling relied on immunoSEQ multiplex PCR, and the TCRdb table lists in-frame clones only, not all of them. The sample lists some 200,000 clones, 84% seen once, with roughly a tenth in the top ten. Sequencing was carried out using peripheral blood. The receptors come from a woman older than 75 with COVID-19, enrolled during active disease.

V usage is TRBV21-1 and J usage is TRBJ2-5; the table's D call, TRBD2, has no DNA check behind it. TRBV21-1 is a pseudogene locus. This CDR3 region has 15 residues. CDR3 loop: CASSKPTSGEETQYF. The CDR3 nucleotides read TGTGCCAGCAGCAAGCCGACTAGCGGGGAAGAGACCCAGTACTTC.

The J gene is TRBJ1-1, the V gene TRBV18; TRBD1 might be the D (5 bases). V was trimmed by 8 bases and J by 0 bases, leaving 10 bases between them. The CDR3 runs 13 residues. Germline V gives CDR1 KGHSH, CDR2 LQKENI. As DNA, the CDR3 is TGTGCCAGCGGCCCAGGGATGAACACTGAAGCTTTCTTT. This encodes CASGPGMNTEAFF.

The CDR3 coding sequence is TGCGCCAGCACCAGGGAAGGGGCGTCTGGGGCCAACGTCCTGACTTTC. It codes for CASTREGASGANVLTF. V and J are TRBV5-1 and TRBJ2-6; weak D call: TRBD1 (5 bases). The germline V and J ends were trimmed by 6 bases and 1 base, with 14 bases remaining between them. This CDR3 region has 16 residues. CDR1 is SGHRS and CDR2 is YFSETQ in the germline V gene.

This chain uses TRBV2 with TRBJ1-1; TRBD1 might be the D (6 bases). The V end lost 4 bases, the J end lost 1 base, and 10 bases lay between the germline ends. The CDR3 covers 14 residues. CDR1 and CDR2 (germline): SNHLY, FYNNEI. This CDR3 reads CASSGQQGNTEAFF. The CDR3 DNA sequence: TGTGCCAGCAGTGGACAACAGGGGAACACTGAAGCTTTCTTT.

J is TRBJ2-2 and V is TRBV11-2, with D perhaps matching TRBD1 (6 bases). CDR1 and CDR2 from the germline V gene are SGHAT and FQNNGV. Trimming pared 6 bases from V and 5 bases from J, leaving 10 bases between. This CDR3 spans 13 amino acids. CDR3 region: CASRGQGTGELFF. CDR3 nucleotides: TGTGCCAGCAGAGGGCAGGGGACCGGGGAGCTGTTTTTT.

This clone was seen a single time. The rearrangement uses TRBV29-1 and TRBJ2-1, with D unresolved. The germline V and J ends were trimmed by 3 bases and 3 bases, with 9 bases remaining between them. CDR1 is SQVTM, CDR2 ANQGSEA, per germline. The CDR3 is 13 residues long. CDR3 DNA sequence: TGCAGCGTTGACGGCTCGGGCTACAATGAGCAGTTCTTC. It codes for CSVDGSGYNEQFF.

V is TRBV7-2 and J is TRBJ2-5; 7 bases fit TRBD1. Germline assignment: CDR1 SGHTA and CDR2 FQGNSA. The CDR3 loop spans 15 amino acids. V lost 0 bases, J lost 2 bases, and 3 bases stayed unmatched. CDR3 protein: CASSLAWTGQETQYF. The CDR3, as DNA: TGTGCCAGCAGCTTAGCCTGGACAGGACAAGAGACCCAGTACTTC.

The V gene is TRBV3-1 (or the pseudogene TRBV3-2), the J gene TRBJ1-3; no firm D call. Per the germline V gene, CDR1 is LGHDT and CDR2 is YNNKEL (reference sequence). The V end lost 4 bases, the J end lost 5 bases, and 9 bases lay between the germline ends. The CDR3 has 13 residues. DNA for the CDR3: TGTGCCAGCAGCCGTGAGGCTAGAAACACCATATATTTT. Its protein is CASSREARNTIYF.

The chain employs TRBV28 and TRBJ1-6; 9 bases are a match to TRBD1. Germline CDR1 MDHEN, CDR2 SYDVKM. The CDR3 has 13 residues. The ends lost 6 bases at V and 6 bases at J; junction bases unmatched: 0. CDR3 protein: CASRDRGNSPLHF. CDR3 nucleotide sequence: TGTGCCAGCAGGGACAGGGGTAATTCACCCCTCCACTTT.

V and J are TRBV5-1 and TRBJ1-1; 8 bases line up with TRBD1. The CDR3 covers 14 residues. J was trimmed by 2 bases and V by 4 bases; bases with no gene match: 4. Germline assignment: CDR1 SGHRS and CDR2 YFSETQ. The CDR3 protein is CASSPGGGNTEAFF. The CDR3 DNA reads TGCGCCAGCAGCCCAGGGGGCGGAAACACTGAAGCTTTCTTT.

The V call is TRBV6-6, the J call TRBJ2-7, with a weak D call TRBD2 (6 bases). V lost 0 bases to trimming and J lost 3 bases, with 9 bases between them. The CDR3 consists of 14 residues. From germline, CDR1 is MNHNY and CDR2 SVGAGI (reference sequence). CDR3 bases: TGTGCCAGCAGTTACTCCGGGAGCCTCTACGAGCAGTACGTC. Translating gives CASSYSGSLYEQYV.

The V and J genes are TRBV15 and TRBJ1-5; 8 bases match TRBD1. The V and J ends lost 5 bases and 3 bases, in that order; junction bases with no gene match: 12. The CDR3 has 17 residues. The germline CDR1 and CDR2 sequences are LNHNV and YYDKDF (reference sequence). The CDR3 DNA follows: TGTGCCACCAGCTTCACTCCCGGGACAGGCTTCAATCAGCCCCAGCATTTT. As protein: CATSFTPGTGFNQPQHF.

V and J are TRBV7-9 and TRBJ2-7; D perhaps matches TRBD1 (5 bases). The CDR3 loop spans 13 amino acids. V was clipped by 5 bases and J by 5 bases, with 13 bases between them. Germline assignment: CDR1 SEHNR and CDR2 FQNEAQ (reference sequence). CDR3 DNA: TGTGCCAGCAGCCCCACGGACAAACACGAGCAGTACGTC. Translating gives CASSPTDKHEQYV.

The J gene is TRBJ2-7, the V gene TRBV2, with TRBD1 identical over 7 bases. Germline values: CDR1 SNHLY, CDR2 FYNNEI. The CDR3 loop spans 14 amino acids. V gave up 6 bases and J gave up 1 base; unmatched junction bases: 6. The CDR3 is CASRTGRISYEQYV. CDR3 coding DNA: TGTGCCAGCAGGACAGGGCGTATTTCCTACGAGCAGTACGTC.

Of note for this clone: Different DNA sequences within this sample yield the same CDR3. This chain joins TRBV30 and TRBJ1-5; perhaps TRBD1 as D (6 bases). The CDR3 has 13 residues. V lost 2 bases and J lost 4, with 9 bases in between. Germline V CDR1 and CDR2: GTSNPN, SVGIG (reference sequence). The CDR3 DNA sequence: TGTGCCTGGAGTCCACAGGGAAATCAGCCCCAGCATTTT. Protein product: CAWSPQGNQPQHF. Combining the CDR3 with reference TRBV30 and TRBJ1-5 gives the whole variable domain SQTIHQWPATLVQPVGSPLSLECTVEGTSNPNLYWYRQAAGRGLQLLFYSVGIGQISSEVPQNLSASRPQDRQFILSSKKLLLSDSGFYLCAWSPQGNQPQHFGDGTRLSIL.